Shown below are 8 T cell receptor beta chains from a single sample sequenced in a study of cytomegalovirus exposure and HLA in healthy donors. 13 Jbeta primers and 60 Vbeta primers were used for the PCR. Using immunoSEQ multiplex PCR, the repertoire was profiled, and TCRdb retains in-frame clones only, with some absent. The top ten hold 1.3% of the sample, which has some 150,000 clones, approximately 80% seen once. Material: PBMCs. All receptors derive from a woman aged 45-60 years in good health and CMV-seronegative.

The chain employs TRBV29-1 and TRBJ2-6; no reliable D call. V lost 5 bases, J lost 0 bases, and 17 bases lay in between. Germline V gene lookup returns CDR1 SQVTM and CDR2 ANQGSEA. CDR3 length: 17 amino acids. The CDR3 is CSVISLERGSGANVLTF. In nucleotides, the CDR3 is TGCAGCGTTATATCTCTGGAGAGAGGCTCTGGGGCCAACGTCCTGACTTTC.

This clone was found once. The CDR3 sequence is CASSIGTEETQYF. The CDR3 nucleotides read TGTGCCAGCAGCATCGGGACAGAAGAGACCCAGTACTTC. The V call is TRBV5-4, the J call TRBJ2-5; 7 nucleotides agree with TRBD1. The CDR3 sequence is 13 residues long. Unmatched junction bases numbered 3, after V lost 4 bases and J lost 3 bases. Germline V lookup: CDR1 SGHNT, CDR2 YYREEE (reference sequence).

As DNA, the CDR3 is TGTGCCAGCAGGTCCACCGGGACAGGGGATACTGAAGCTTTCTTT. Translating it yields CASRSTGTGDTEAFF. This chain connects TRBV28 to TRBJ1-1; 10 bases align to TRBD1. The V gene end was trimmed by 6 bases and the J gene end by 5 bases; junction bases not matched to a gene: 9. The CDR3 runs 15 residues. Germline values: CDR1 MDHEN, CDR2 SYDVKM.

J is TRBJ1-1 and V is TRBV9; D may be TRBD1 (6 bases). V was trimmed by 4 bases and J by 1 base, leaving 14 bases between them. CDR3 length: 15 residues. CDR1 and CDR2 (germline): SGDLS, YYNGEE. The CDR3 is CASSQGGSANTEAFF. The CDR3 coding sequence is TGTGCCAGCAGCCAAGGGGGTTCCGCGAACACTGAAGCTTTCTTT.

The chain is built from TRBV5-6 and TRBJ2-1; 8 bases agree with TRBD2. The J segment lost 11 bases and the V segment lost 4 bases, leaving 11 bases of the junction unmatched. The CDR3 covers 14 residues. Germline V lookup: CDR1 SGHDT, CDR2 YYEEEE. The CDR3 is CASSPGLERRQQFF. Here the CDR3 DNA reads TGTGCCAGCAGCCCGGGACTAGAGCGACGTCAGCAGTTCTTC.

The chain carries TRBV11-2 and TRBJ2-7, with D possibly matching TRBD2 (5 bases). The germline V gene has CDR1 SGHAT and CDR2 FQNNGV. V lost 6 bases, J lost 2 bases, and 14 bases lay in between. This CDR3 region has 14 residues. The CDR3 nucleotides are TGTGCCAGCAGGACTACCGAACCTCCCTACGAGCAGTACTTC. Amino acid sequence: CASRTTEPPYEQYF. The full variable domain, its missing parts supplied by reference TRBV11-2 and TRBJ2-7, is EAGVAQSPRYKIIEKRQSVAFWCNPISGHATLYWYQQILGQGPKLLIQFQNNGVVDDSQLPKDRFSAERLKGVDSTLKIQPAKLEDSAVYLCASRTTEPPYEQYFGPGTRLTVT.

This clone has only a few counts. The V and J genes are TRBV5-1 and TRBJ2-5; 8 bases map to TRBD2. CDR1 is SGHRS, CDR2 YFSETQ, per germline. CDR3 size: 14 residues. Trimming at V came to 4 bases and at J to 2 bases, leaving 4 bases not matched to a gene. The chain's CDR3 is CASSVSGVQETQYF. CDR3 DNA: TGCGCCAGCAGCGTTAGCGGGGTACAAGAGACCCAGTACTTC.

The chain is built from TRBV7-8 and TRBJ1-5; D perhaps matches TRBD1 (5 bases). The CDR3 consists of 15 residues. The V end lost 3 bases, the J end lost 1 base, and 10 bases lay between the germline ends. From germline, CDR1 is SGHVS and CDR2 FQNEAQ. The CDR3 region has the DNA TGTGCCAGCAGCTTTTCAGCAGGGAGCAATCAGCCCCAGCATTTT. Residues: CASSFSAGSNQPQHF.